The entry below describes one T cell receptor beta chain. Its antigen is undetermined. This specimen comes from a study of T cell repertoires in cytomegalovirus infection. Study-level background: Researchers turned to recently identified HLA-C-restricted CMV epitopes as well as well-studied HLA-B-restricted ones. It was the public TCR beta signatures that indicated both CMV infection and matching HLA type. General study findings and limits: CMV carriers having the relevant HLA were flagged by cumulative public TCR beta family frequency. CMV-specific TCR beta clonotypes restricted by HLA-C dominated the ex vivo response.

Germline V lookup: CDR1 SGHVS, CDR2 FNYEAQ. The CDR3 consists of 15 residues. V shed 5 bases and J shed 2 bases, with 14 bases lying between them. TCRdb re-derived calls from the reads in MiXCR, one entry per CDR3 protein. The sample comprises fewer than 65,000 distinct CDR3 sequences, over 15% of which are singletons, and about 26% rests with the top ten. V gene TRBV7-6 combines with J gene TRBJ2-3; no clear D gene. The sequences come from CD8+ T cells from cultured PBMCs, collected from culture after CMV antigen stimulation. This TCR was sampled from a human donor in good health (CMV status not recorded). Some clones in this sample may be carry-over from other donors' samples. This chain's CDR3 is CASSQWSRITDTQYF. The CDR3 bases are TGTGCCAGCAGCCAGTGGTCCCGAATCACAGATACGCAGTATTTT.